The entry that follows covers one T cell receptor beta chain sequence. What it recognizes is unknown. The CDR3 consists of 15 residues. Preparation of TRB cDNA libraries relied on 5' RACE carrying UMI labels. With the 5' RACE reads reprocessed, TCRdb shows one record per CDR3 protein and no DNA. The sample includes 130,000 or so distinct CDR3 sequences. This entry comes from a study of CXCR3-negative and CXCR3-positive naive CD8 T cells. Study conclusions and caveats: CXCR3-positive naive cells had more hydrophobic TRB CDR3s than CXCR3-negative naive cells. Diversity ran similarly high across both naive subsets but far lower in memory CD8+ cells.

The receptor comes from a human donor in good health. Some clones in this sample may be carry-over from other donors' samples. Input material: naive CXCR3- CD8+ T cells from blood. The sample's subset: CD45RO-CCR7+CD27+CD95- naive CD8+ T cells lacking CXCR3 (TNR3-). The V gene is TRBV12-3 or TRBV12-4, the J gene TRBJ2-6. The CDR3 reads CASSLGVSGANVLTF.